A selection of T cell receptor beta chains follows, all from one sample in a study of Ad26.COV2.S vaccination and SARS-CoV-2 variants. Profiling relied on immunoSEQ multiplex PCR, and the TCRdb table lists in-frame clones only, not all of them. Here the sample spans around 300,000 clones, around 88% being singletons. Material: peripheral blood, obtained in a trial of Ad26.COV2.S vaccine versus placebo. These receptor sequences come from a person between 18 and 65 years old who received the Ad26.COV2.S COVID-19 vaccine or a placebo. Each CDR3 is given with its conserved first and last residue. The order of the fields is V gene, J gene, D gene, clone size, CDR3 DNA, CDR3 protein. A D gene is named only where the DNA matches it firmly. Size is stated for part of the rows, as once, few or many counts, or as a class when the clone is expanded.

TRBV27,TRBJ2-5,NA,NA,TGTGCCAGCAGTCACCAAGAGACCCAGTACTTC,CASSHQETQYF
TRBV7-9,TRBJ2-3,NA,NA,TGTGCCAGCAGCTTAGGTGGAGGCCGCGTCGCGGATACGCAGTATTTT,CASSLGGGRVADTQYF
TRBV30,TRBJ1-5,NA,once,TGTGCCTGGACTTCCGGGGCGGTGGGGCAGCCCCAGCATTTT,CAWTSGAVGQPQHF
TRBV19,TRBJ2-5,NA,NA,TGTGCCAGTAGTACCCAATCCCAGGAGACCCAGTACTTC,CASSTQSQETQYF
TRBV5-1,TRBJ1-5,NA,NA,TGCGCCAGCAGTCCAGATAATAGCAATCAGCCCCAGCATTTT,CASSPDNSNQPQHF
TRBV18,TRBJ1-2,NA,NA,TGTGCCAGCTCCCTAAGGGGGACCGGCCAGGAGGGAGGCTACACCTTC,CASSLRGTGQEGGYTF
TRBV29-1,TRBJ2-7,NA,NA,TGCAGCGTTGCAAGACCAGGGGGAGTTCTAGCGGGTCAGTCCTACGAGCAGTACTTC,CSVARPGGVLAGQSYEQYF
TRBV9,TRBJ1-3,NA,NA,TGTGCCAGCAGCCCAGACGCAGGGGTACCCGGAAACACCATATATTTT,CASSPDAGVPGNTIYF
TRBV4-1,TRBJ2-3,NA,once,TGCGCCAGCAGCCCCGAGAATACTGATACGCAGTATTTT,CASSPENTDTQYF
TRBV29-1,TRBJ1-2,NA,once,TGCAGCGTCTCCGGGCCTAAGCCTTCCTATGGCTACACCTTC,CSVSGPKPSYGYTF
TRBV10-3,TRBJ2-3,NA,NA,TGTGCCATCAGCCCCCCTAGCACAGATACGCAGTATTTT,CAISPPSTDTQYF
TRBV7-2,TRBJ2-3,NA,NA,TGTGCCAGCAGCCTCAATCCTTCCGGACGCACAGATACGCAGTATTTT,CASSLNPSGRTDTQYF
TRBV6-2/TRBV6-3,TRBJ2-3,TRBD2,NA,TGTGCCAGCAGCGGCGGGGGGGCCGCAGATACGCAGTATTTT,CASSGGGAADTQYF
TRBV10-3,TRBJ2-7,NA,NA,TGTGCCAACACTCCGACGGACTCCTACGAGCAGTACTTC,CANTPTDSYEQYF
TRBV4-1,TRBJ2-6,NA,NA,TGCGCCAGCAGCCAAGGTTGGAGGTTGGTGCTTTCGACTGGGGCCAACGTCCTGACTTTC,CASSQGWRLVLSTGANVLTF
TRBV5-4,TRBJ1-2,NA,NA,TGTGCCAGCAGATTCGGACGGGACTATGGCTACACCTTC,CASRFGRDYGYTF
TRBV10-1,TRBJ2-7,TRBD1,NA,TGCGCCAGCAGTCTTAGGACAGGCTTGACCGAGCAGTACTTC,CASSLRTGLTEQYF
TRBV7-3,TRBJ1-3,NA,NA,TGTGCCAGCAGCTTAACGTCGGGAAACACCATATATTTT,CASSLTSGNTIYF
TRBV6-5,TRBJ1-1,TRBD1,NA,TGTGCCAGCAACGCAGGGGGCGCGATCCCTGAAGCTTTCTTT,CASNAGGAIPEAFF
TRBV6-5,TRBJ1-5,TRBD1,NA,TGTGCCAGCAGTTACTCTCAGGGGGGTAATCAGCCCCAGCATTTT,CASSYSQGGNQPQHF
TRBV11-1,TRBJ1-6,NA,NA,TGTGCCAGCAGCCACCGGTCGTTGGGGCCCCATTCACCCCTCCACTTT,CASSHRSLGPHSPLHF
TRBV30,TRBJ1-2,NA,NA,TGTGCCTTCAGACGGGCTACTAACTATGGCTACACCTTC,CAFRRATNYGYTF
TRBV19,TRBJ2-7,TRBD1,NA,TGTGCCAGTAGTCCCCGGACAGGCGTCTCCTACGAGCAGTACTTC,CASSPRTGVSYEQYF
TRBV10-2,TRBJ2-7,NA,NA,TGCGCCAGCAGGGATACCGGGTCCCCAAAGGACGAGCAGTACTTC,CASRDTGSPKDEQYF
TRBV4-2,TRBJ2-3,NA,once,TGTGCCAGCAGCCCCGGGACTAGCACAGATACGCAGTATTTT,CASSPGTSTDTQYF
TRBV5-4,TRBJ1-2,NA,NA,TGTGCCAGCAGCTTGGGACAGGCCAACTATGGCTACACCTTC,CASSLGQANYGYTF
TRBV6-1,TRBJ2-7,NA,NA,TGTGCCAGCAGTGAATTGTGGGAATCGGACGAGCAGTACTTC,CASSELWESDEQYF
TRBV5-5,TRBJ1-2,NA,NA,TGTGCCAGCAGTTGGGCGGGGAACGGCTACACCTTC,CASSWAGNGYTF
TRBV6-2/TRBV6-3,TRBJ2-7,TRBD1,NA,TGTGCCAGCAGTACCTACGGGACAGGGAAAGGCGAGCAGTACTTC,CASSTYGTGKGEQYF
TRBV7-8,TRBJ1-1,NA,NA,TGTGCCAGCAGCTTAGGCAGGGCTAACACTGAAGCTTTCTTT,CASSLGRANTEAFF
TRBV4-2,TRBJ2-2,NA,NA,TGTGCCAGCAGTACAGTAGCGAGAAACTCGAACACCGGGGAGCTGTTTTTT,CASSTVARNSNTGELFF
TRBV3-1/TRBV3-2,TRBJ2-2,NA,NA,TGTGCCAGCAGCCAAGCAGACACCGGGGAGCTGTTTTTT,CASSQADTGELFF
TRBV5-4,TRBJ1-3,TRBD1,NA,TGTGCCAGCAGCTCGACAGGGGTGGACACCATATATTTT,CASSSTGVDTIYF
TRBV28,TRBJ2-1,NA,NA,TGTGCCAGCAGTTTCTTTGGATACAATGAGCAGTTCTTC,CASSFFGYNEQFF
TRBV28,TRBJ2-2,TRBD1,NA,TGTGCCAGCAGGGCTGACAGGGACAACACCGGGGAGCTGTTTTTT,CASRADRDNTGELFF
TRBV7-9,TRBJ2-3,NA,NA,TGTGCCAGCAGCTTAACAGGGACGGAGCAGTATTTT,CASSLTGTEQYF
TRBV28,TRBJ1-1,TRBD1,NA,TGTGCCAGCAGCCTCAGGGGGGGTGCTTTCTTT,CASSLRGGAFF
TRBV5-6,TRBJ2-2,NA,NA,TGTGCCAGCAGCTTGGTTGGTTATGCCGGGGAGCTGTTTTTT,CASSLVGYAGELFF
TRBV6-4,TRBJ2-3,NA,NA,TGTGCCAGCAGTGACTCGGAAAGGGGGAGGACAGATACGCAGTATTTT,CASSDSERGRTDTQYF
TRBV28,TRBJ2-2,NA,NA,TGTGCCAGCACCGGGCGGACAGAGAACACCGGGGAGCTGTTTTTT,CASTGRTENTGELFF
TRBV7-9,TRBJ1-3,TRBD1,NA,TGTGCCAGCAGCTTCGGACAGGGGGCGCCGGGAGGAAACACCATATATTTT,CASSFGQGAPGGNTIYF
TRBV5-4,TRBJ1-1,TRBD1,few,TGTGCCAGCAGCCCCACAGGGGGAGTGAACACTGAAGCTTTCTTT,CASSPTGGVNTEAFF
TRBV5-4,TRBJ2-1,TRBD2,once,TGTGCCAGCAGCCCCGGACTAGCGGGAGGTGGTGAGCAGTTCTTC,CASSPGLAGGGEQFF
TRBV3-1/TRBV3-2,TRBJ1-1,NA,few,TGTGCCAGCAGCCGGGGGATGAACACTGAAGCTTTCTTT,CASSRGMNTEAFF